This T cell receptor (beta chain) was retrieved from a study of beta chain features in type 1 diabetes. Study in general: Age, gender, cell numbers and subset yield matched between patients and controls.

The study, taken as a whole, reports: For Type 1 diabetes patients, all four CD4+ subsets carried TCRB CDR3s that were moderately but significantly shorter. The question left open here concerned HLA type influencing TCRB rearrangement.

CD4+ naive, central memory, regulatory and stem cell-like memory cells were sorted via CD45RO/CCR7/CD25/CD127/CD95/CD27. Sorted populations were all over 95% pure. With respect to this clone: Antigen specificity is unknown.

With V trimmed by 5 bases and J by 3 bases, 10 bases remained unmatched. Germline CDR1 is SEHNR and CDR2 is FQNEAQ (reference sequence). CDR3 size: 16 residues. Every isolated RNA sample was fully reverse transcribed, so sequencing captured expressed TCRB transcripts. Profiling relied on immunoSEQ multiplex PCR, and the TCRdb table lists in-frame clones only, not all of them. This sample carries about 120,000 clones, about 16% of them seen once, and the ten largest clones take about 2.5%. The material sequenced was central memory CD4+ T cells from blood. This receptor was obtained from a man aged 30-40 years with type 1 diabetes. The chain employs TRBV7-9 and TRBJ2-7, with 10 bases aligning to TRBD1. CDR3 region: CASSVTSGQGDYEQYF. The CDR3 coding sequence is TGTGCCAGCAGCGTAACATCAGGACAGGGGGACTACGAGCAGTACTTC.